The T cell receptor beta chain described here comes from a study of T-cell reconstitution after alpha-beta-depleted transplantation in children. Unique molecular identifiers were incorporated during preparation of the TCRbeta library. A single record per CDR3 protein comes from TCRdb applying MiXCR to the PCR reads. The sample includes fewer than 350,000 distinct CDR3 sequences, roughly 7.8% seen only once; the top ten take approximately 9.1%. Overall study findings and caveats: There were reportedly several hundred expanded graft clones from which alpha-beta T cells came about two months after transplant. Some patients' high day-60 TCRbeta diversity was traced to surviving recipient T cells and thymic progenitors. It was newly produced T cells that mostly accounted for T-cell counts and diversity one year after transplant.

This CDR3 is built from 15 residues. Trimming cost V 6 bases and J 7 bases; bases outside gene matches: 9. Germline V CDR1 and CDR2: LNHDA, SQIVND (reference sequence). This clonotype was detected a few times. The antigen is not known. The J gene is TRBJ1-5, the V gene TRBV19; TRBD1 aligns across 10 bases. This receptor was obtained from a female patient aged 2-9 years who had a stem cell transplant for Fanconi anemia, so the T cells may come from the graft donor. The starting material was peripheral blood, obtained 360 days after TCRalphabeta/CD19-depleted stem cell transplant. For the CDR3, the DNA is TGTGCCAGTAGCACTGACAGGGGGCAACGCCAGCCCCAGCATTTT. Its protein product is CASSTDRGQRQPQHF.